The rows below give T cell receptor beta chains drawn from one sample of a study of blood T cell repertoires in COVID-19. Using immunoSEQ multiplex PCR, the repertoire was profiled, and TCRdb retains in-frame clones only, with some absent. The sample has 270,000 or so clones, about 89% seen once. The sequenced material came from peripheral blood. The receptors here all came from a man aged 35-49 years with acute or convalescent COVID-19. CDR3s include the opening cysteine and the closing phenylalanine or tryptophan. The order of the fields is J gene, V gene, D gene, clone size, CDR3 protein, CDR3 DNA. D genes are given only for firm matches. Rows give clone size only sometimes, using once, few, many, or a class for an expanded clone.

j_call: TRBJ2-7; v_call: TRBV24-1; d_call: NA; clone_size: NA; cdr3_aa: CATSDRGPSYEQYF; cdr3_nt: TGTGCCACCAGTGACAGGGGACCGTCCTACGAGCAGTACTTC
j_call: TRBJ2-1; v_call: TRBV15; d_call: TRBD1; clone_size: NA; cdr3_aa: CATSRDKLGQGSNEQFF; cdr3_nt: TGTGCCACCAGCAGGGATAAATTGGGACAGGGGTCCAATGAGCAGTTCTTC
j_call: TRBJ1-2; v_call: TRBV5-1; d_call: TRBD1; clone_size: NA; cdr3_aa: CASSLLQGADGYTF; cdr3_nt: TGCGCCAGCAGCTTACTACAGGGGGCCGATGGCTACACCTTC
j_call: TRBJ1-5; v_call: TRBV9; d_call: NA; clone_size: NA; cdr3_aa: CASSVDGGWGQPQHF; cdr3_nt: TGTGCCAGCAGCGTAGACGGAGGGTGGGGTCAGCCCCAGCATTTT
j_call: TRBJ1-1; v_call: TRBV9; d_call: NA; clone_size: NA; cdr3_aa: CASSVGDTEGTEAFF; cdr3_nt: TGTGCCAGCAGCGTAGGGGACACCGAAGGCACTGAAGCTTTCTTT
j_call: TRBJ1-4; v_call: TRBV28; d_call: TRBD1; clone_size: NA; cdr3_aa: CASSPGTEGINEKLFF; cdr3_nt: TGTGCCAGCAGTCCAGGGACAGAGGGGATTAATGAAAAACTGTTTTTT
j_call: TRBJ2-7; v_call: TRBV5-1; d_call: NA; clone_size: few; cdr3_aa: CASSLTPHNSYEQYF; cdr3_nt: TGCGCCAGCAGCTTAACCCCGCACAACTCCTACGAGCAGTACTTC
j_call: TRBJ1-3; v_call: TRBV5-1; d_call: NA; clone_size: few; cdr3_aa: CASSGRDRGNTIYF; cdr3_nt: TGCGCCAGCAGCGGGCGCGACCGAGGAAACACCATATATTTT
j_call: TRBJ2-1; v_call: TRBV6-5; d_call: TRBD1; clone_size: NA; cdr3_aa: CASSYSAGTANEQFF; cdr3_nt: TGTGCCAGCAGTTACTCGGCAGGGACAGCTAATGAGCAGTTCTTC
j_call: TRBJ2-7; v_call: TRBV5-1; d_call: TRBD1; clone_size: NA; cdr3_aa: CASSLGTGKYEQYF; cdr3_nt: TGCGCCAGCAGCCTAGGGACAGGGAAGTACGAGCAGTACTTC
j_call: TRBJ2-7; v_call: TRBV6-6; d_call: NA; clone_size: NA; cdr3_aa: CATLRGTPTYEQYF; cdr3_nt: TGTGCCACCCTAAGGGGGACACCTACCTACGAGCAGTACTTC
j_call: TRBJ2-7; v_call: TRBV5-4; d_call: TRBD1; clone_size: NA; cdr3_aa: CASSLEGDSTYEQYF; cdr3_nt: TGTGCCAGCAGCTTAGAGGGGGACAGTACCTACGAGCAGTACTTC
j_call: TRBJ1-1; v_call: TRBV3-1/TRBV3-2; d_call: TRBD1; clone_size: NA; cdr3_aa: CASSPTGQGGNTEAFF; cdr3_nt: TGTGCCAGCAGCCCAACGGGACAGGGGGGAAACACTGAAGCTTTCTTT
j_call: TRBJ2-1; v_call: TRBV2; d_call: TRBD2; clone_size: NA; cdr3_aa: CATTSSGEGNEQFF; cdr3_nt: TGTGCCACCACGAGCAGCGGGGAGGGGAATGAGCAGTTCTTC
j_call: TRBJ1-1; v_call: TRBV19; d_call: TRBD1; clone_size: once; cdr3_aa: CATSPGQGREAFF; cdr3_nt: TGTGCCACCTCCCCGGGACAGGGGCGAGAGGCTTTCTTT
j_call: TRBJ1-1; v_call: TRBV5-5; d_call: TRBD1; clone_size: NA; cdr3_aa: CASSVTGSTTEAFF; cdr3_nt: TGTGCCAGCAGCGTGACAGGGTCGACCACTGAAGCTTTCTTT
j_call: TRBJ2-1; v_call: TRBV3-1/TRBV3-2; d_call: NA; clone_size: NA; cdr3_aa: CASSQSDNEQFF; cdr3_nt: TGTGCCAGCAGCCAATCAGACAATGAGCAGTTCTTC
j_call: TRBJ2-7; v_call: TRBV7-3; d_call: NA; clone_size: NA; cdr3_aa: CASSLMSGGLNEQYF; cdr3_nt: TGTGCCAGCAGCTTAATGTCAGGGGGGCTCAACGAGCAGTACTTC
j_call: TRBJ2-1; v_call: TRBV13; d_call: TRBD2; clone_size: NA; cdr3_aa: CASSKTSGGDNEQFF; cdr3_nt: TGTGCCAGCAGCAAGACTAGCGGGGGGGACAATGAGCAGTTCTTC
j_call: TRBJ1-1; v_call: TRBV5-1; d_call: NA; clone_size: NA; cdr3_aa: CASSFTGSRAFF; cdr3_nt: TGCGCCAGCAGCTTCACAGGGAGTAGGGCTTTCTTT
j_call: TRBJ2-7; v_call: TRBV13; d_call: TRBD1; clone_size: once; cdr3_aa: CASSGRQGATEQYF; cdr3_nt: TGTGCCAGCAGCGGACGACAGGGGGCTACCGAGCAGTACTTC
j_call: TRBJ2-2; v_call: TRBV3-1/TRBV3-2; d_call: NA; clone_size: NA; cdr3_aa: CASSQGYLTGELFF; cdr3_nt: TGTGCCAGCAGCCAGGGCTACCTAACCGGGGAGCTGTTTTTT
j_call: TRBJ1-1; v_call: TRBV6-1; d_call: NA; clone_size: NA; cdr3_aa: CASSEASPTGNTEAFF; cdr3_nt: TGTGCCAGCAGTGAAGCGTCCCCGACAGGGAACACTGAAGCTTTCTTT
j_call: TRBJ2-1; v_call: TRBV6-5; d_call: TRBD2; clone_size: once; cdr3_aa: CASTFSSGGYNEQFF; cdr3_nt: TGTGCCAGCACCTTTTCTAGCGGGGGTTACAATGAGCAGTTCTTC
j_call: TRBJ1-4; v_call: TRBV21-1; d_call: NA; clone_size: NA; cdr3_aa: CASSKENWAPEGEKLFF; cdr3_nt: TGTGCCAGCAGCAAAGAGAATTGGGCCCCGGAGGGCGAAAAACTGTTTTTT
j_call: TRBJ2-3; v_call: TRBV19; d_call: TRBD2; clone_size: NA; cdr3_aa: CASSLSGDSGADTQYF; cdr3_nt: TGTGCCAGTAGTTTGTCGGGTGACAGCGGGGCGGATACGCAGTATTTT
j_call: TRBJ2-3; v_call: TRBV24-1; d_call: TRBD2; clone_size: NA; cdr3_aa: CATSGRASGSTDTQYF; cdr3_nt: TGTGCCACCAGTGGACGGGCTAGCGGGAGCACAGATACGCAGTATTTT
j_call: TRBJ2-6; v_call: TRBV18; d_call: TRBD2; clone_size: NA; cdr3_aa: CASSPGGANSGANVLTF; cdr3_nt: TGTGCCAGCTCACCCGGGGGGGCCAACTCTGGGGCCAACGTCCTGACTTTC
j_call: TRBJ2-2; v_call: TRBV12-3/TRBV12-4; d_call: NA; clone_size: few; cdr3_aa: CASSSFITGELFF; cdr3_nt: TGTGCCAGCAGTTCCTTTATCACCGGGGAGCTGTTTTTT
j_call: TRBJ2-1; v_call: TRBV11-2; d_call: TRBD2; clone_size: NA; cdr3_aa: CASSLFPERGGSYNEQFF; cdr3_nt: TGTGCCAGCAGCTTATTCCCCGAGCGGGGGGGCTCCTACAATGAGCAGTTCTTC
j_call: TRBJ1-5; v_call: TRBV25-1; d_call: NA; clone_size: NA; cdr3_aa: CASSEGDTLAQHF; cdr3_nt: TGTGCCAGCAGTGAGGGGGACACCCTGGCCCAGCATTTT
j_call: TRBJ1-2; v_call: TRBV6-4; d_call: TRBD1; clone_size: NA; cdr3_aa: CASSVGGTGGADYGYTF; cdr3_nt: TGTGCCAGCAGTGTTGGAGGGACAGGGGGCGCCGACTATGGCTACACCTTC
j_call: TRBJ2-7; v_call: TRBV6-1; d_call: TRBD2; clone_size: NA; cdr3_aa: CASSDNSSGGYEQYF; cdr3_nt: TGTGCCAGCAGTGATAATTCTAGCGGGGGATACGAGCAGTACTTC
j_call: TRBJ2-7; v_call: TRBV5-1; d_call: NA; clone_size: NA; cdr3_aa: CASRDNSYEQYF; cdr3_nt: TGCGCCAGCAGGGACAACTCCTACGAGCAGTACTTC
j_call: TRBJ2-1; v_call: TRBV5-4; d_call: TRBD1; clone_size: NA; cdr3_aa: CASSSGQGRDNEQFF; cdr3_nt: TGTGCCAGCAGCTCGGGACAGGGGCGTGACAATGAGCAGTTCTTC
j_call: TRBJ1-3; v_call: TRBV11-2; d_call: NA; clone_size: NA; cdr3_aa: CASSLAGTGNTIYF; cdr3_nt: TGTGCCAGCAGCTTAGCGGGAACTGGAAACACCATATATTTT
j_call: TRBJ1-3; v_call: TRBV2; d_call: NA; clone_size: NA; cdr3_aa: CASSRETGNTIYF; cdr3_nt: TGTGCCAGCAGCAGGGAAACCGGAAACACCATATATTTT
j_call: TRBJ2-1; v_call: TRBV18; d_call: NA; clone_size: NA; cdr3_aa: CASSPAPVNEQFF; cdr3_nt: TGTGCCAGCTCACCAGCCCCGGTGAATGAGCAGTTCTTC
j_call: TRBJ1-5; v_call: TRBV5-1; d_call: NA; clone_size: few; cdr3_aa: CASTPGPNSGQPQHF; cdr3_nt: TGCGCCAGCACCCCAGGACCGAACTCGGGGCAGCCCCAGCATTTT
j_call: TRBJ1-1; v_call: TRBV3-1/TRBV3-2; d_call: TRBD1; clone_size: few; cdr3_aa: CASSQVTGVTEAFF; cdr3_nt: TGTGCCAGCAGCCAAGTGACAGGGGTCACTGAAGCTTTCTTT